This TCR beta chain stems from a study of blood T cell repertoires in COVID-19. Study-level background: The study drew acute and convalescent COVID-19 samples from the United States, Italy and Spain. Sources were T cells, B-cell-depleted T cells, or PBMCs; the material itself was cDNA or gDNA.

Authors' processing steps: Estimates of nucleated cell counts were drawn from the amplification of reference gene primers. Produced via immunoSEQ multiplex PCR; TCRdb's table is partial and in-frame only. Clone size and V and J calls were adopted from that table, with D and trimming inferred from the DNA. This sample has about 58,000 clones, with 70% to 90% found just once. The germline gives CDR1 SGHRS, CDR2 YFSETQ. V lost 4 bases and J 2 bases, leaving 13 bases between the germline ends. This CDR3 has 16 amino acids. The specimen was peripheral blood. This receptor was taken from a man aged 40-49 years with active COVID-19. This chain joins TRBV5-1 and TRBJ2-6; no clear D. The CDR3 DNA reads TGCGCCAGCAGCCAATTTAGAGAACCTGGGGCCAACGTCCTGACTTTC. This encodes CASSQFREPGANVLTF.